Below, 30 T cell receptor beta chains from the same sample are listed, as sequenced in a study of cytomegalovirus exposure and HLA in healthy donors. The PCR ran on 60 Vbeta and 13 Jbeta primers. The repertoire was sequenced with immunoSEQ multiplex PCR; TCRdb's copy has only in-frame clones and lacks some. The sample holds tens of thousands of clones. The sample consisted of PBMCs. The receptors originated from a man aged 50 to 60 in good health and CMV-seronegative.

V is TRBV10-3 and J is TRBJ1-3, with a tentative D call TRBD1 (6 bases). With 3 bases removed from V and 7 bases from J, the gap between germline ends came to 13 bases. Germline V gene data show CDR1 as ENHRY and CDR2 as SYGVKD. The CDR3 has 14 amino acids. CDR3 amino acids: CAISDTGIRNTIYF. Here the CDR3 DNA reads TGTGCCATCAGTGATACAGGGATCAGGAACACCATATATTTT.

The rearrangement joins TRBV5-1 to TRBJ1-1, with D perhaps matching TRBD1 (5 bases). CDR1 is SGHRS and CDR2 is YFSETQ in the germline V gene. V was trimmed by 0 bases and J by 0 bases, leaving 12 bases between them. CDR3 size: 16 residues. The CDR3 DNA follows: TGCGCCAGCAGCTTGGTTCGCGACAGCCTGAACACTGAAGCTTTCTTT. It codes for CASSLVRDSLNTEAFF.

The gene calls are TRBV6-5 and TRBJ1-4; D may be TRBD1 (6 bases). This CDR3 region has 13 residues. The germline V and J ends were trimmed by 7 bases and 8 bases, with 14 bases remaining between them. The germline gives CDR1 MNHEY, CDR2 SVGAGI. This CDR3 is CASTILGTEKLFF. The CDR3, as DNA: TGTGCCAGCACAATACTTGGGACAGAAAAACTGTTTTTT.

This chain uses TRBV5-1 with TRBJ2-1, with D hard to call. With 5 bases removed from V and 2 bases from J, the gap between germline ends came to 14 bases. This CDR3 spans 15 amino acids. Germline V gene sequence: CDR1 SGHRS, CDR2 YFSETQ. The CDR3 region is CASRRGDAPYNEQFF. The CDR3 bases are TGCGCCAGCAGACGAGGAGACGCTCCCTACAATGAGCAGTTCTTC.

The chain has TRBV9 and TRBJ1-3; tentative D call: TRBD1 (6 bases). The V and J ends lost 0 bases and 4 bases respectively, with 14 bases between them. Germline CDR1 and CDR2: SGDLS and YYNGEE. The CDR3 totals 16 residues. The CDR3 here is CASSVEGGPPGNTIYF. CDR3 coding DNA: TGTGCCAGCAGCGTAGAGGGGGGGCCCCCCGGAAACACCATATATTTT.

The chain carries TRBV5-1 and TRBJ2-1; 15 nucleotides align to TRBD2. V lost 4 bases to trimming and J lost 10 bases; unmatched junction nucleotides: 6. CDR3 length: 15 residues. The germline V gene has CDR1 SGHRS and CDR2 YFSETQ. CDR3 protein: CASSTGLAGGYEQFF. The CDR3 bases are TGCGCCAGCAGCACAGGACTAGCGGGGGGGTACGAGCAGTTCTTC.

The CDR3 reads CASSLRTTPDTQYF. Here the CDR3 DNA reads TGTGCCAGCAGCTTACGGACTACCCCGGATACGCAGTATTTT. The gene calls are TRBV7-3 and TRBJ2-3; maybe TRBD2 (6 bases). Trimming left V 2 bases short and J 6 bases short, with 12 bases between. The CDR3 totals 14 residues. Germline V gene lookup returns CDR1 SGHTA and CDR2 FQGTGA.

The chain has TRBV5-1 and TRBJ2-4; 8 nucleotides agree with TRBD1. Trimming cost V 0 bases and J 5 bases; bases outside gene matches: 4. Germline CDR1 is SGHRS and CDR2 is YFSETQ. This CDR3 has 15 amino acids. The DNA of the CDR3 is TGCGCCAGCAGCTTGGCCCCAGGGGGCGAAAACATTCAGTACTTC. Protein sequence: CASSLAPGGENIQYF.

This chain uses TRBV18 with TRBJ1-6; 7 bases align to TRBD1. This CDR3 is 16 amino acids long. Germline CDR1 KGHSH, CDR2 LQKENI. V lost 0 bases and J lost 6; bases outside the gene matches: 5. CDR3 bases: TGTGCCAGCTCACCACCGAAGGGGACAGCTAATTCACCCCTCCACTTT. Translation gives CASSPPKGTANSPLHF.

The CDR3 sequence: CASMTWGSGIQPQHF. The CDR3 DNA reads as TGTGCCTCCATGACCTGGGGCAGTGGAATTCAGCCCCAGCATTTT. This rearrangement joins TRBV19 to TRBJ1-5; the D gene is possibly TRBD1 (5 bases). Between the trimmed V and J ends, which lost 11 bases and 6 bases, there was a span of 23 bases. Germline V gives CDR1 LNHDA, CDR2 SQIVND (reference sequence). The CDR3 sequence is 15 residues long. The variable domain in full, completed from reference TRBV19 and TRBJ1-5, reads DGGITQSPKYLFRKEGQNVTLSCEQNLNHDAMYWYRQDPGQGLRLIYYSQIVNDFQKGDIAEGYSVSREKKESFPLTVTSAQKNPTAFYLCASMTWGSGIQPQHFGDGTRLSIL.

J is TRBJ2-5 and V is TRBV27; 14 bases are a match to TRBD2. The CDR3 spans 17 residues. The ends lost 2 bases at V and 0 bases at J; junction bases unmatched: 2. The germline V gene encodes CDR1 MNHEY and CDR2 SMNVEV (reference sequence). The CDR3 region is CASSLRLAGGYQETQYF. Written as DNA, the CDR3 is TGTGCCAGCAGTTTAAGACTAGCGGGGGGGTACCAAGAGACCCAGTACTTC.

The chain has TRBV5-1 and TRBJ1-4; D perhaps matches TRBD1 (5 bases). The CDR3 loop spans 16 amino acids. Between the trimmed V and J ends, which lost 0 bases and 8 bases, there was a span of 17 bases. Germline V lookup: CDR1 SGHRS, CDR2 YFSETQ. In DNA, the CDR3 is TGCGCCAGCAGCTTGGCATCTCGCCAGGGTGGAGAAAAACTGTTTTTT. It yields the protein CASSLASRQGGEKLFF.

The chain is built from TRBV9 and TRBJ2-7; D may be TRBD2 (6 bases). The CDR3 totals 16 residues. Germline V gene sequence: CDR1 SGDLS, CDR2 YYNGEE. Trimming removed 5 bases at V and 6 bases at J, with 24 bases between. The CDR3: CASSKLPGLTTGEQYF. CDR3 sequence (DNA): TGTGCCAGCAGTAAACTACCGGGACTCACGACGGGCGAGCAGTACTTC.

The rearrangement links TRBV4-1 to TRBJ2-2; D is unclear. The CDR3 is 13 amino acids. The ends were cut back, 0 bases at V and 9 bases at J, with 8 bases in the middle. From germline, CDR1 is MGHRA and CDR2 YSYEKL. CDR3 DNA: TGCGCCAGCAGCCAAGACACTGACTGGGAGCTGTTTTTT. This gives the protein CASSQDTDWELFF.

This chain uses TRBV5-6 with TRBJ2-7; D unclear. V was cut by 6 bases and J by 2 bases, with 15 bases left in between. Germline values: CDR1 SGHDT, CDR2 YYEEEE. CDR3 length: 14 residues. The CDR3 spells CASTPTMNAYEQYF. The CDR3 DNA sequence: TGTGCCAGCACACCCACAATGAACGCCTACGAGCAGTACTTC.

The CDR3: CAISGQGNQPQHF. The CDR3 DNA follows: TGTGCCATCAGTGGACAGGGCAATCAGCCCCAGCATTTT. The V gene is TRBV10-3, the J gene TRBJ1-5; maybe TRBD1 (6 bases). This CDR3 has 13 amino acids. CDR1 and CDR2 (germline): ENHRY, SYGVKD. V was pared by 4 bases and J by 2 bases, with 6 bases between.

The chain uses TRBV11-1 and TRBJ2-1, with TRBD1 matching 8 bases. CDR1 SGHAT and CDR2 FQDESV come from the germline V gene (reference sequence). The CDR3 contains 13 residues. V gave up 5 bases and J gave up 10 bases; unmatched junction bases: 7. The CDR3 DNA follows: TGTGCCAGCAGCAGCAGGGGGCACGGGGAGCAGTTCTTC. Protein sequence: CASSSRGHGEQFF.

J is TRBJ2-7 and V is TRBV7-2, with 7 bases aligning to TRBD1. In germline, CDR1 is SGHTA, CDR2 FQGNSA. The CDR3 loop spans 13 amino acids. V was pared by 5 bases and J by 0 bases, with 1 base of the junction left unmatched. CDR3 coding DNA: TGTGCCAGCAGCCGGGACAGCTCCTACGAGCAGTACTTC. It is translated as CASSRDSSYEQYF.

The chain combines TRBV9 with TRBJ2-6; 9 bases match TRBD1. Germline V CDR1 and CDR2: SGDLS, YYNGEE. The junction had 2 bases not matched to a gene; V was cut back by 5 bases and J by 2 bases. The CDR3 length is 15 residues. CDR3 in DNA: TGTGCCAGCAGGGGACAGGGAACTGGGGCCAACGTCCTGACTTTC. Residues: CASRGQGTGANVLTF.

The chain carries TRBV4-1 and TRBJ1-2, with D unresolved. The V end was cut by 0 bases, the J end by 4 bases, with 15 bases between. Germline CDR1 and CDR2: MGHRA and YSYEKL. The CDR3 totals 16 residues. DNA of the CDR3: TGCGCCAGCAGCCAAGATAGCGCGGAGAGACCCTATGGCTACACCTTC. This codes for CASSQDSAERPYGYTF.

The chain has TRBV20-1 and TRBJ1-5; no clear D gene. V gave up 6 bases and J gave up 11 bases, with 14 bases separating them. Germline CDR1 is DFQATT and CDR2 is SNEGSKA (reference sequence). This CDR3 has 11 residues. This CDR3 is CSARTSAAQHF. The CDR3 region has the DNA TGCAGTGCCCGCACCAGTGCAGCCCAGCATTTT.

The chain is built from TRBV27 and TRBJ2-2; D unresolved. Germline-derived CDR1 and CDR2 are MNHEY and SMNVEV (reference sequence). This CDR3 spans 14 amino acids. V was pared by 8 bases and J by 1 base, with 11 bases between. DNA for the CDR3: TGTGCCAGCCTCCCCCGCGAGAACACCGGGGAGCTGTTTTTT. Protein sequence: CASLPRENTGELFF.

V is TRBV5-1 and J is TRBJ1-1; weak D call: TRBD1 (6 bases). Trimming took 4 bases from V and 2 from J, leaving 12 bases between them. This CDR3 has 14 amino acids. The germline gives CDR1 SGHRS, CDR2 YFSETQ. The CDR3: CASSPWTVNTEAFF. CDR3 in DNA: TGCGCCAGCAGCCCTTGGACAGTCAACACTGAAGCTTTCTTT. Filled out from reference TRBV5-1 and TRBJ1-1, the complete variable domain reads KAGVTQTPRYLIKTRGQQVTLSCSPISGHRSVSWYQQTPGQGLQFLFEYFSETQRNKGNFPGRFSGRQFSNSRSEMNVSTLELGDSALYLCASSPWTVNTEAFFGQGTRLTVV.

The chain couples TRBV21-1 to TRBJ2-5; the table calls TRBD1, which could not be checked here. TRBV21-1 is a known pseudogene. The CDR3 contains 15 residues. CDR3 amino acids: CASSPGQGPRETQYF. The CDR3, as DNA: TGTGCCAGCAGCCCAGGACAGGGGCCTAGGGAGACCCAGTACTTC.

The CDR3: CATGLAAYEQYF. The CDR3 nucleotides read TGTGCCACAGGTCTAGCTGCCTACGAGCAGTACTTC. The genes are TRBV28 and TRBJ2-7; D is perhaps TRBD2 (5 bases). The V and J ends lost 10 bases and 2 bases respectively, with 12 bases between them. CDR1 is MDHEN and CDR2 is SYDVKM in the germline V gene. The CDR3 contains 12 residues.

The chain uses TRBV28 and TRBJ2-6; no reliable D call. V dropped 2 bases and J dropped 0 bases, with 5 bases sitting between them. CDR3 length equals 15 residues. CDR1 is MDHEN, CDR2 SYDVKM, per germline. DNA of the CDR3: TGTGCCAGCAGTTTAACTCCCTCTGGGGCCAACGTCCTGACTTTC. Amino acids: CASSLTPSGANVLTF.

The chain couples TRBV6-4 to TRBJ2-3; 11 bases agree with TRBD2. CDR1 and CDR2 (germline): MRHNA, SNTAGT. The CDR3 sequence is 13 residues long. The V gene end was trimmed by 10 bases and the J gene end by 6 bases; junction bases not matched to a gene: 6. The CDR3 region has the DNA TGTGCCACCGCGATAGCGGGGGGGGATACGCAGTATTTT. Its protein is CATAIAGGDTQYF.

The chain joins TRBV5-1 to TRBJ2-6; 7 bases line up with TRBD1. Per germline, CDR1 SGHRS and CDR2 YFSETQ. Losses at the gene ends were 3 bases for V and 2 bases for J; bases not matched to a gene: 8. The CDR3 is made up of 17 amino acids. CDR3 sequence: CASSSLQGSPGANVLTF. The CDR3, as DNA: TGCGCCAGCAGCTCCCTACAGGGGTCCCCTGGGGCCAACGTCCTGACTTTC.

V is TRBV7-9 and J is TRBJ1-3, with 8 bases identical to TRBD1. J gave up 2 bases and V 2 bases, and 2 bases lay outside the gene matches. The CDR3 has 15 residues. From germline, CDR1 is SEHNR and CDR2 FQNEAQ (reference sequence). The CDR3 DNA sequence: TGTGCCAGCAGCTTATCACAGGGGGCTGGAAACACCATATATTTT. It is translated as CASSLSQGAGNTIYF.

The CDR3 region is CASSQVGGGDTEAFF. CDR3 nucleotide sequence: TGTGCCAGCAGCCAAGTGGGAGGGGGGGACACTGAAGCTTTCTTT. J is TRBJ1-1 and V is TRBV4-2; tentatively, D is TRBD1 (6 bases). Germline loops: CDR1 LGHNA, CDR2 YNFKEQ. CDR3 length equals 15 residues. V was clipped by 1 base and J by 3 bases, with 12 bases between them.